The present T cell receptor beta chain was sequenced within a study of cytomegalovirus exposure and HLA in healthy donors. Whole-study context: In a previous analysis, approximately 110 million unique TCR beta sequences were found from about 179 million T cells. The study, taken as a whole, reports: Researchers reported from a later analysis that most CMV-associated TCR beta chains appeared HLA-restricted. Later analysis showed TCR association rates varying by HLA locus, highest for DRB1 and lowest for HLA-C. Within an earlier analysis, most TCR beta V segments proved productive either about 90% or about 30% of the time.

CDR3 length: 12 amino acids. Germline CDR1 reads MDHEN; CDR2 reads SYDVKM. V was shortened by 1 base and J by 5 bases, with 5 bases between the two germline ends. Primers included in the PCR were 60 Vbeta and 13 Jbeta primers. Measured with immunoSEQ multiplex PCR; TCRdb has only the in-frame clones, and not every one. The table includes 150,000 to 200,000 clones, approximately 77% detected once. Remarks on this clone: Its specificity is unknown.

This chain links TRBV28 with TRBJ1-1; D is undetermined. Sequenced: PBMCs. The sequence was collected from a man in his forties in good health and CMV-seropositive. The CDR3 sequence is CASSLFGTEAFF. CDR3 bases: TGTGCCAGCAGTTTATTCGGGACTGAAGCTTTCTTT.